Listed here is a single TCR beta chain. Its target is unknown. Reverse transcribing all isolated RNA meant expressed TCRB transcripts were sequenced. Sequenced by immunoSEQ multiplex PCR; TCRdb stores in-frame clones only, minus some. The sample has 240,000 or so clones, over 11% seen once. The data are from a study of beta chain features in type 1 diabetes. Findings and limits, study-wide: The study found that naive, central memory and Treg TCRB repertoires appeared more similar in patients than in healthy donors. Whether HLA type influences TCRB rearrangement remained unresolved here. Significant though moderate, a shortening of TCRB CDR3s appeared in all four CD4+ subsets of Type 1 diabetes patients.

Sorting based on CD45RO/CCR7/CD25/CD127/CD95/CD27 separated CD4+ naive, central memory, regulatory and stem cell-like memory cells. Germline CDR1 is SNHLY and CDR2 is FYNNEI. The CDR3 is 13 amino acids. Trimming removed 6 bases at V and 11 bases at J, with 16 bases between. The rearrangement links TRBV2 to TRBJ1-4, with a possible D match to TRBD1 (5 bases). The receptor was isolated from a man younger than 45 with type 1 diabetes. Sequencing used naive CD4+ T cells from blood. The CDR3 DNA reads TGTGCCAGCAGGAATGGGGGGACGGGGAAACTGTTTTTT. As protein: CASRNGGTGKLFF.